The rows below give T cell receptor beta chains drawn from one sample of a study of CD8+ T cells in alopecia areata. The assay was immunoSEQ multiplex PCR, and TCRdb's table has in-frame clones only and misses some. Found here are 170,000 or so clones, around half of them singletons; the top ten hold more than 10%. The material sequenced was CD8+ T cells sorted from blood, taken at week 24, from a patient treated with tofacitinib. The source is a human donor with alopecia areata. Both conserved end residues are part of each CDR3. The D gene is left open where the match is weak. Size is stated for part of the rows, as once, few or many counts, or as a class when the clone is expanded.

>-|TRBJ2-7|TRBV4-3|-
TGCGCCAGCAGCCAAGATCGGAGGGGAACCTCCTACGAGCAGTACTTC
CASSQDRRGTSYEQYF
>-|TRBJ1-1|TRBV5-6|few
TGTGCCAGCAGCCCACTCACCGGACGGGACACTGAAGCTTTCTTT
CASSPLTGRDTEAFF
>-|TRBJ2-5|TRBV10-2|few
TGCGCCAGCAGGTTGGGGCAGACCCAGTACTTC
CASRLGQTQYF
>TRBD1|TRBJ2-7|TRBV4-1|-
TGCGCCAGCAGCCGGGGACAGGGAGACGAGCAGTACTTC
CASSRGQGDEQYF
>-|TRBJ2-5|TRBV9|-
TGTGCCAGCAGCGTAGCTAGAGGACGTCAAGAGACCCAGTACTTC
CASSVARGRQETQYF
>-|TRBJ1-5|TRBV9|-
TGTGCCAGCAGCGTAGATAGGGGAGGGCCCCAGCATTTT
CASSVDRGGPQHF
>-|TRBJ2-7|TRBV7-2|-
TGTGCCAGCAGCTATCAGAGGGGTGAGCAGTACTTC
CASSYQRGEQYF
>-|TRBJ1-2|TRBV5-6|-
TGTGCCAGCAGCCCCGTCGGAGGGATCCATGGCTACACCTTC
CASSPVGGIHGYTF
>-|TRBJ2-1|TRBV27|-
TGTGCCAGCAGTTTATCGTTGGGCAATGAGCAGTTCTTC
CASSLSLGNEQFF
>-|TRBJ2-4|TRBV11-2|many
TGTGCCAGCAGCTTAGCCTCCAATCTGGGATTCGCTAACATTCAGTACTTC
CASSLASNLGFANIQYF